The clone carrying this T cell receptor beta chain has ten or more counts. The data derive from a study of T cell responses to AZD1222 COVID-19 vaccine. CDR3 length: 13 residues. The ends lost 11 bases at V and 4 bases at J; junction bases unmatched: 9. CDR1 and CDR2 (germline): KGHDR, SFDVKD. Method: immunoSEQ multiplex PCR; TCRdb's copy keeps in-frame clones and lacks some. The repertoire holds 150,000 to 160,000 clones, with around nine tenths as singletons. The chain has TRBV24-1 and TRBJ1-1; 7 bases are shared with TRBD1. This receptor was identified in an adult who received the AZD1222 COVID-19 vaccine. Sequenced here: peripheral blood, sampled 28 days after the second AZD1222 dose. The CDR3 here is CASLRGIVTEAFF. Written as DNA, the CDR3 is TGTGCCAGCCTCAGGGGGATTGTCACTGAAGCTTTCTTT.